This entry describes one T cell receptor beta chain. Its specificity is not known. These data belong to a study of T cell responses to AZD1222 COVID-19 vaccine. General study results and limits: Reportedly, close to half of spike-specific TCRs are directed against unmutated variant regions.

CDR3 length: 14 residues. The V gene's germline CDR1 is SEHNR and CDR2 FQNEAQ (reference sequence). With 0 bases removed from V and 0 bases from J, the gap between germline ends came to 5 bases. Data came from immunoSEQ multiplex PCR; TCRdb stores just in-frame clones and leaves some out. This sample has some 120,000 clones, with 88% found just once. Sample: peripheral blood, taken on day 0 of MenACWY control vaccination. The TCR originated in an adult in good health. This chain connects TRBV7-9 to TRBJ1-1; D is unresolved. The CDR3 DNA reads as TGTGCCAGCAGCTTAGCAATCATGAACACTGAAGCTTTCTTT. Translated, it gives CASSLAIMNTEAFF.